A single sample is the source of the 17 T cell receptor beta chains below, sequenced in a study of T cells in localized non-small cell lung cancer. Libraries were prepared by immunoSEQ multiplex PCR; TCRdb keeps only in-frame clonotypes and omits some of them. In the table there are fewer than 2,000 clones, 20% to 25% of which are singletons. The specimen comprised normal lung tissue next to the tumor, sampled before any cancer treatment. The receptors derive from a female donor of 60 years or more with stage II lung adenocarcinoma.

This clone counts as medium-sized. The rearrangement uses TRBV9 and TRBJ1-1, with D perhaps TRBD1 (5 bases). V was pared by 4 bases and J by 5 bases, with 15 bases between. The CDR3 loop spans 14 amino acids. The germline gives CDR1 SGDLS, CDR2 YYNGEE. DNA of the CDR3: TGTGCCAGCAGCCCGAGGACGGGACGGACTGAAGCTTTCTTT. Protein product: CASSPRTGRTEAFF.

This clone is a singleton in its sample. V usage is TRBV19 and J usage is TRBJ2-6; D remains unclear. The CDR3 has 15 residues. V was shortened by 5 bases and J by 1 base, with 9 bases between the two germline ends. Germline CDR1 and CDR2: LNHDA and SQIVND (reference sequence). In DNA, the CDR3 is TGTGCCAGTAGTGGAAGGCATTCTGGGGCCAACGTCCTGACTTTC. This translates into CASSGRHSGANVLTF.

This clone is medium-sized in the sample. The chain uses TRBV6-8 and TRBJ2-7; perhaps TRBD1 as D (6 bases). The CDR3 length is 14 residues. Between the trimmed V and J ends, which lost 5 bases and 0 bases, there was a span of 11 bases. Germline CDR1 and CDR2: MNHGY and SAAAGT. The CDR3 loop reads CASSTFRGSYEQYF. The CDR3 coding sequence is TGTGCCAGCAGTACCTTCAGGGGCTCCTACGAGCAGTACTTC.

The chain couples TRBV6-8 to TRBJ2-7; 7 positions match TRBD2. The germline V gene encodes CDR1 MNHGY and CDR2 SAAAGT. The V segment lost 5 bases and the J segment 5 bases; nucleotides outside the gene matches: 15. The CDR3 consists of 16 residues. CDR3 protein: CASSGRRGSTRDEQYF. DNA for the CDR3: TGTGCCAGCAGTGGGCGGCGGGGGTCAACGCGGGACGAGCAGTACTTC.

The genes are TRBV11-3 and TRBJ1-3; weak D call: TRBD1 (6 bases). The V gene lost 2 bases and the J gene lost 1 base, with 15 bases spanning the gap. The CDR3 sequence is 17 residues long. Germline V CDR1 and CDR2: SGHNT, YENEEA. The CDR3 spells CASSLWLQGGSGNTIYF. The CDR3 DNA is TGTGCCAGCAGCTTATGGTTACAGGGAGGATCTGGAAACACCATATATTTT.

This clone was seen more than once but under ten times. CDR3 nucleotides: TGTGCCAGCAGATTTACCTACAGGGGTAGGGACACTGAAGCTTTCTTT. This codes for CASRFTYRGRDTEAFF. This chain links TRBV6-8 with TRBJ1-1; 7 nucleotides agree with TRBD1. Germline CDR1 reads MNHGY; CDR2 reads SAAAGT. CDR3 length: 16 amino acids. The ends lost 6 bases at V and 3 bases at J; junction bases unmatched: 13.

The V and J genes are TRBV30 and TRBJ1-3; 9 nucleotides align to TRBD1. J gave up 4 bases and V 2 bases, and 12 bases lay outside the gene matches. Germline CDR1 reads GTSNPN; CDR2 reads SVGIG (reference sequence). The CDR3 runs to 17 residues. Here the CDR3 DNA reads TGTGCCTGGAGTATCCCACCGGGACAGGGTCTCGGAAACACCATATATTTT. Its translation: CAWSIPPGQGLGNTIYF.

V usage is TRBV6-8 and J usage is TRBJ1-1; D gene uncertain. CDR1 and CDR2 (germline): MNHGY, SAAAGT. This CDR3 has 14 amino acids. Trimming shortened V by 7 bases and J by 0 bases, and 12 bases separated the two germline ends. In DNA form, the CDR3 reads TGTGCCAGCAAGGGAGGACCCCTGAACACTGAAGCTTTCTTT. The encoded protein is CASKGGPLNTEAFF.

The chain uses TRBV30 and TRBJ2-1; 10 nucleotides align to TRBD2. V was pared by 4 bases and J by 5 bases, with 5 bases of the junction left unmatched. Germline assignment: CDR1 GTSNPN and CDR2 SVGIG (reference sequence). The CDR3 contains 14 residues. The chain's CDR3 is CAWTSGSIDNEQFF. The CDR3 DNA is TGTGCCTGGACTAGCGGGAGTATCGACAATGAGCAGTTCTTC. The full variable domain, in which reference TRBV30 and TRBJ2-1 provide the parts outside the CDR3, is SQTIHQWPATLVQPVGSPLSLECTVEGTSNPNLYWYRQAAGRGLQLLFYSVGIGQISSEVPQNLSASRPQDRQFILSSKKLLLSDSGFYLCAWTSGSIDNEQFFGPGTRLTVL.

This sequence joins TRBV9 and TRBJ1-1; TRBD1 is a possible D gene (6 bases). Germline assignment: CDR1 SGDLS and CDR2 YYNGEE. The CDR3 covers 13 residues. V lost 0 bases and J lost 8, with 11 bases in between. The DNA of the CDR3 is TGTGCCAGCAGCGTAGTAGGGGGGCGAGAAGCTTTCTTT. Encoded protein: CASSVVGGREAFF. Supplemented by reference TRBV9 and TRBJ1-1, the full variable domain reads DSGVTQTPKHLITATGQRVTLRCSPRSGDLSVYWYQQSLDQGLQFLIQYYNGEERAKGNILERFSAQQFPDLHSELNLSSLELGDSALYFCASSVVGGREAFFGQGTRLTVV.

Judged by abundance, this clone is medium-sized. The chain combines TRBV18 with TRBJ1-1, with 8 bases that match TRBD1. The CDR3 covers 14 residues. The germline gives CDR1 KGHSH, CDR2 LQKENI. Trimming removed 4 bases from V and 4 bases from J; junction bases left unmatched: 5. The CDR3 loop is CASSLEDRATEAFF. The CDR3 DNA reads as TGTGCCAGCTCACTAGAGGACAGGGCCACTGAAGCTTTCTTT.

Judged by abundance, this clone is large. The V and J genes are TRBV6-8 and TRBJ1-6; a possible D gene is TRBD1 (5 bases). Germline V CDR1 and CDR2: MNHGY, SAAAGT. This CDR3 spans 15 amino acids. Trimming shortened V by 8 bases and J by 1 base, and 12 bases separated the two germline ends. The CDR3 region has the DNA TGTGCCAGCGACAGCTCCGGGTCCTATAATTCACCCCTCCACTTT. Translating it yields CASDSSGSYNSPLHF.

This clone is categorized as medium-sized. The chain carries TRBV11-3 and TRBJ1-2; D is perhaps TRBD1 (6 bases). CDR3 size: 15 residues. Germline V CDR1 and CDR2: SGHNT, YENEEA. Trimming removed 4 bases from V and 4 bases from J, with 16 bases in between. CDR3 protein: CASSSPEQGPYGYTF. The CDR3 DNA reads TGTGCCAGCAGCTCGCCCGAACAGGGTCCCTATGGCTACACCTTC.

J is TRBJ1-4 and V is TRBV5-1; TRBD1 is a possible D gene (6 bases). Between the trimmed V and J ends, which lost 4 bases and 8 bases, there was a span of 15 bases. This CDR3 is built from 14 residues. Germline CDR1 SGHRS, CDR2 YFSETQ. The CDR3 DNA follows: TGCGCCAGCAGCCAACAGGGCTTAAGGGAAAAACTGTTTTTT. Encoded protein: CASSQQGLREKLFF.

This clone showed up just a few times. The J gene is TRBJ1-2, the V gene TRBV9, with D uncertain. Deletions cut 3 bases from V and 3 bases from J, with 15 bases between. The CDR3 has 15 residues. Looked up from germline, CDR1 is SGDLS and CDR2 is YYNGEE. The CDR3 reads CASSDPTTRHYGYTF. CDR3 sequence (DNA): TGTGCCAGCAGCGACCCGACAACGCGTCACTATGGCTACACCTTC.

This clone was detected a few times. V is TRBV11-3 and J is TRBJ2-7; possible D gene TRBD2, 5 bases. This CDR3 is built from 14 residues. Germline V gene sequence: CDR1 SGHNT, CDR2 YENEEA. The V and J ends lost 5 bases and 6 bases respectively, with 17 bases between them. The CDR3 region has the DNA TGTGCCAGCAGCGTCGGACTCGACCCTTTCGAGCAGTACTTC. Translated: CASSVGLDPFEQYF.

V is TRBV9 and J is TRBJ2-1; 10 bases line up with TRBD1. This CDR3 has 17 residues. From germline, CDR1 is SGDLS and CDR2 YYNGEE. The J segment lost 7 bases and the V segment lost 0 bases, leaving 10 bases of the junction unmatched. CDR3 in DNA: TGTGCCAGCAGCGTAGGGGTGTGGGACAGGGGAGGGAATGAGCAGTTCTTC. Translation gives CASSVGVWDRGGNEQFF.